The present T cell receptor beta chain was sequenced within a study of graft-versus-host responses after intestinal transplantation. Study overall: Anti-thymocyte globulin induction, then tacrolimus and steroids for about three years, went to all recipients.

Profiling relied on immunoSEQ multiplex PCR, and the TCRdb table lists in-frame clones only, not all of them. The sample shows about 120,000 clones, approximately 95% of them seen only once. The CDR3 spans 15 residues. Germline loops: CDR1 PRHDT, CDR2 FYEKMQ (reference sequence). This clone was counted a single time. The antigen remains unidentified. Sequenced material: unstimulated CD8+ T cells sorted from spleen or lymph node cells, taken before intestinal transplant. The sequence was collected from a human donor who received an intestinal transplant. The chain recombines TRBV13 with TRBJ2-5; TRBD1 matches at 9 bases. The last part of the DNA fits TRBJ2-7 better; the J call may be wrong. CDR3 bases: TGTGCCAGCAGCACCAGAGGGACAGGGCTCTACGAGCAGTACTTC. Translated, it gives CASSTRGTGLYEQYF.